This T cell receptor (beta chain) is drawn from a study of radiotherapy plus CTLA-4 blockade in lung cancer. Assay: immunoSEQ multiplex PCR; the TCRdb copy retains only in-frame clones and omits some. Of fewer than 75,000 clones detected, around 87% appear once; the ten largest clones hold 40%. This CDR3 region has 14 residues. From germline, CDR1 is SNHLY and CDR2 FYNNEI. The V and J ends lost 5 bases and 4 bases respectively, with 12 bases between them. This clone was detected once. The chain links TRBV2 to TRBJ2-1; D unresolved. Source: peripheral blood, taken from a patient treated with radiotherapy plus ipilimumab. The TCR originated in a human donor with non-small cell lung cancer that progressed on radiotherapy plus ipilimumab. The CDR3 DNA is TGTGCCAGCAGTCCCACTCTTCCATACAATGAGCAGTTCTTC. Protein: CASSPTLPYNEQFF.